This T cell receptor beta chain was sequenced in a study of T-cell reconstitution after alpha-beta-depleted transplantation in children. This clonotype showed up just a few times. The V end was cut by 4 bases, the J end by 4 bases, with 14 bases between. Germline CDR1 is SEHNR and CDR2 is FQNEAQ (reference sequence). This CDR3 region has 14 residues. TCRbeta library construction was performed incorporating unique molecular identifiers. TCRdb used MiXCR to reprocess the PCR reads, holding one entry per CDR3 protein. Among approximately 590,000 distinct CDR3 sequences, roughly a tenth were seen once, and the ten largest hold approximately 4.1%.

V usage is TRBV7-9 and J usage is TRBJ2-7, with D perhaps TRBD2 (6 bases). The starting material was PBMCs from the stem cell graft donor, obtained from the stem cell graft. The TCR sequence derives from a human donor who donated a stem cell graft to a child with acute myeloid leukemia. In DNA form, the CDR3 reads TGTGCCAGCAGCTCATCCCGGGAGAGATACGAGCAGTACTTC. It encodes CASSSSRERYEQYF.